The 14 T cell receptor beta chains below come from one sample, sequenced in a study of shared clonotypes between healthy human individuals (dated by TCRdb to 2020 to 2022). Library construction relied on the immunoSEQ multiplex PCR assay. This is the immuneACCESS table as TCRdb keeps it, with only in-frame sequences that have V and J called. A part of the clones is gone; compared with another copy, unresolved V genes explain less than half, and the rest is unexplained. In this sample the table shows around 690,000 clones, less than 95% of which occur a single time. The top ten clonotypes cover about 33% of the sample. The sample comprised memory CD8+ T cells from PBMCs. This sample's cell subset or site label indicates: CD45RO+ cells pooled with CCR7-negative TemRA cells. These receptors were taken from a man between 18 and 29 years old in good health. Some clones in this sample may be carry-over from other donors' samples.

The gene calls are TRBV9 and TRBJ2-1; D gene ambiguous. This CDR3 has 15 residues. Per germline, CDR1 SGDLS and CDR2 YYNGEE. The V end was cut by 4 bases, the J end by 5 bases, with 16 bases between. The CDR3 is CASSLTGPPHNEQFF. The CDR3 DNA follows: TGTGCCAGCAGCCTCACCGGACCACCTCACAATGAGCAGTTCTTC.

V and J are TRBV27 and TRBJ2-7, with 7 positions matching TRBD1. Losses at the gene ends were 7 bases for V and 0 bases for J; bases not matched to a gene: 12. Germline CDR1 and CDR2: MNHEY and SMNVEV (reference sequence). The length of the CDR3 is 16 residues. CDR3 amino acids: CASTIYSGTASYEQYF. In DNA, the CDR3 is TGTGCCAGCACCATCTATTCCGGGACAGCCTCCTACGAGCAGTACTTC.

The gene calls are TRBV27 and TRBJ2-7; 9 bases line up with TRBD1. This CDR3 is 14 amino acids long. Germline CDR1 reads MNHEY; CDR2 reads SMNVEV (reference sequence). V lost 5 bases to trimming and J lost 5 bases; unmatched junction nucleotides: 7. CDR3 nucleotide sequence: TGTGCCAGCAGTCCACGGACAGGGGAGGACGAGCAGTACTTC. It codes for CASSPRTGEDEQYF.

This rearrangement joins TRBV28 to TRBJ2-4, with D uncertain. The germline V and J ends were trimmed by 7 bases and 0 bases, with 10 bases remaining between them. The germline V gene encodes CDR1 MDHEN and CDR2 SYDVKM. The CDR3 has 14 amino acids. CDR3 sequence: CASTPVIAKNIQYF. CDR3 in DNA: TGTGCCAGCACCCCAGTAATAGCCAAAAACATTCAGTACTTC.

The chain has TRBV7-9 and TRBJ2-2, with TRBD1 matching over 9 bases. Germline CDR1 reads SEHNR; CDR2 reads FQNEAQ (reference sequence). This CDR3 spans 17 amino acids. V lost 2 bases to trimming and J lost 9 bases; unmatched junction nucleotides: 13. Here the CDR3 DNA reads TGTGCCAGCAGCTTAACTACCGGGACAGGGCCTTACAGGGAGCTGTTTTTT. This encodes CASSLTTGTGPYRELFF.

This CDR3 reads CASSLEARSYEQYF. DNA of the CDR3: TGCGCCAGCAGCTTGGAGGCCAGGTCCTACGAGCAGTACTTC. The chain combines TRBV5-1 with TRBJ2-7; D is ambiguous. The CDR3 is 14 residues long. Trimming shortened V by 0 bases and J by 1 base, and 8 bases separated the two germline ends. Germline CDR1 SGHRS, CDR2 YFSETQ.

Details on this clone: Other DNA variants within this sample encode the same CDR3. The chain combines TRBV9 with TRBJ2-7, with a possible D match to TRBD2 (6 bases). V was trimmed by 0 bases and J by 0 bases, leaving 10 bases between them. Looked up from germline, CDR1 is SGDLS and CDR2 is YYNGEE. This CDR3 is 15 amino acids long. CDR3 region: CASSVGAGSSYEQYF. CDR3 in DNA: TGTGCCAGCAGCGTAGGGGCGGGGAGCTCCTACGAGCAGTACTTC.

The genes are TRBV4-1 and TRBJ2-7, with 7 bases matching TRBD2. The CDR3 is 12 amino acids. The germline V gene has CDR1 MGHRA and CDR2 YSYEKL. V was clipped by 5 bases and J by 7 bases; unmatched bases: 5. The CDR3 DNA reads as TGCGCCAGCAGCGTTCGGGGAGGGGAGCAGTACTTC. It encodes CASSVRGGEQYF.

The V call is TRBV7-3, the J call TRBJ2-7, with no clear D. The CDR3 has 13 residues. Trimming removed 2 bases at V and 6 bases at J, with 11 bases between. The germline CDR1 and CDR2 sequences are SGHTA and FQGTGA. CDR3 region: CASSLQGIGEQYF. The DNA of the CDR3 is TGTGCCAGCAGCTTACAAGGGATTGGCGAGCAGTACTTC.

V gene TRBV7-7 combines with J gene TRBJ2-1; D uncertain. The CDR3 is 13 amino acids. Germline V gene sequence: CDR1 SSHAT, CDR2 FNYEAQ (reference sequence). V lost 1 base and J 6 bases, leaving 7 bases between the germline ends. The CDR3 loop reads CASSLGAANEQFF. The CDR3 DNA is TGTGCCAGCAGCTTAGGGGCAGCCAATGAGCAGTTCTTC.

The DNA of the CDR3 is TGTGCCAGCAGCTTCGACTACGAGCAGTACTTC. This gives the protein CASSFDYEQYF. The chain recombines TRBV7-2 with TRBJ2-7; D not certain. V was clipped by 3 bases and J by 3 bases, with 3 bases between them. Looked up from germline, CDR1 is SGHTA and CDR2 is FQGNSA. The CDR3 sequence is 11 residues long.

This chain connects TRBV25-1 to TRBJ1-6; TRBD1 might be the D (5 bases). Trimming left V 2 bases short and J 0 bases short, with 8 bases between. The CDR3 sequence is 16 residues long. Looked up from germline, CDR1 is MGHDK and CDR2 is SYGVNS. CDR3 residues: CASSEGGRSYNSPLHF. The DNA for the CDR3 is TGTGCCAGCAGTGAAGGGGGACGCTCCTATAATTCACCCCTCCACTTT.

V gene TRBV27 combines with J gene TRBJ1-1, with TRBD1 as a possible D gene (6 bases). Germline loops: CDR1 MNHEY, CDR2 SMNVEV (reference sequence). The CDR3 extends over 15 amino acids. The V end lost 0 bases, the J end lost 1 base, and 9 bases lay between the germline ends. The CDR3 protein is CASSLSEGGNTEAFF. The CDR3 DNA sequence: TGTGCCAGCAGTTTATCCGAAGGGGGGAACACTGAAGCTTTCTTT.

In this sample, this clone turned up once. The V gene is TRBV7-9, the J gene TRBJ1-1; the match to TRBD1 covers 7 bases. V lost 2 bases to trimming and J lost 4 bases; unmatched junction nucleotides: 4. CDR3 length: 14 amino acids. The germline V gene encodes CDR1 SEHNR and CDR2 FQNEAQ (reference sequence). The DNA of the CDR3 is TGTGCCAGCAGCTTAAGGGGGCGAAGCACTGAAGCTTTCTTT. Its translation: CASSLRGRSTEAFF.